The 21 T cell receptor beta chains in this list originate from one sample, sequenced in a study of identical twins. In TCRdb, the 5' RACE reads were re-called with MiXCR into one record per CDR3 protein. Of 570,000 or so distinct CDR3 sequences in the sample, approximately 9.6% were seen once. The same data also contributed to another study, on yellow fever vaccine responses in identical twins.

Material: PBMCs. All receptors come from a young woman in good health.

This clonotype was counted ten times or more. The chain has TRBV29-1 and TRBJ1-4; 7 bases are shared with TRBD1. J was trimmed by 4 bases and V by 2 bases; bases with no gene match: 1. The CDR3 runs to 13 residues. Germline V gives CDR1 SQVTM, CDR2 ANQGSEA. CDR3 DNA: TGCAGCGTTGAACAGGGGGTTAATGAAAAACTGTTTTTT. Translating it yields CSVEQGVNEKLFF.

V and J are TRBV20-1 and TRBJ1-1; weak D call: TRBD1 (5 bases). V was trimmed by 0 bases and J by 6 bases, leaving 14 bases between them. This CDR3 contains 14 residues. Germline CDR1 reads DFQATT; CDR2 reads SNEGSKA (reference sequence). The CDR3 coding sequence is TGCAGTGCTAGAGATCTCCGTGGGGGGTCTGAAGCTTTCTTT. It specifies CSARDLRGGSEAFF.

This clonotype was seen only a few times. J is TRBJ2-2 and V is TRBV11-2, with D possibly TRBD2 on 5 matching bases. V gave up 5 bases and J gave up 0 bases, with 13 bases separating them. This CDR3 has 16 amino acids. Germline V gives CDR1 SGHAT, CDR2 FQNNGV. The CDR3, as DNA: TGTGCCAGCAGCCGGACTGCCTCCTCGAACACCGGGGAGCTGTTTTTT. Translating it yields CASSRTASSNTGELFF.

This clonotype was seen many times. The genes are TRBV7-9 and TRBJ2-3; 9 nucleotides match TRBD2. The CDR3 contains 15 residues. Germline CDR1 SEHNR, CDR2 FQNEAQ (reference sequence). The J segment lost 4 bases and the V segment lost 4 bases, leaving 6 bases of the junction unmatched. The CDR3 protein is CASSYLAGMADTQYF. CDR3 nucleotide sequence: TGTGCCAGCAGCTATCTAGCGGGAATGGCAGATACGCAGTATTTT.

This clonotype was found a few times. The chain is built from TRBV2 and TRBJ2-1, with D tentatively TRBD2 (5 bases). V dropped 7 bases and J dropped 5 bases, with 12 bases sitting between them. The germline V gene encodes CDR1 SNHLY and CDR2 FYNNEI. The CDR3 spans 13 residues. The CDR3 protein is CASIPLGDNEQFF. CDR3 nucleotide sequence: TGTGCCAGCATACCCCTCGGGGACAATGAGCAGTTCTTC.

There are many counts of this clonotype. The chain recombines TRBV4-1 with TRBJ1-2, with 7 bases aligning to TRBD1. V lost 4 bases and J lost 2; bases outside the gene matches: 10. This CDR3 is built from 16 residues. Germline-derived CDR1 and CDR2 are MGHRA and YSYEKL. The CDR3 loop reads CASSRILQGSNYGYTF. The DNA of the CDR3 is TGCGCCAGCAGCCGGATACTACAGGGGTCGAACTATGGCTACACCTTC.

The chain's CDR3 is CASSPLGAGQPEAFF. Written as DNA, the CDR3 is TGTGCCAGCAGTCCCCTCGGTGCGGGACAGCCTGAAGCTTTCTTT. J is TRBJ1-1 and V is TRBV28; 7 bases agree with TRBD1. V shed 5 bases and J 6 bases; nucleotides not matched to a gene: 12. The CDR3 covers 15 residues. Germline V gene lookup returns CDR1 MDHEN and CDR2 SYDVKM.

This clonotype was seen at least ten times. Here the CDR3 DNA reads TGCAGCGTTGAAGTACAATACACAGATACGCAGTATTTT. Protein product: CSVEVQYTDTQYF. The chain recombines TRBV29-1 with TRBJ2-3; D ambiguous. Germline V gene sequence: CDR1 SQVTM, CDR2 ANQGSEA. The length of the CDR3 is 13 residues. V was clipped by 1 base and J by 2 bases, with 7 bases between them.

This clonotype came up a few times. The V and J genes are TRBV14 and TRBJ2-7; D assignment may be TRBD1 or TRBD2 (5 bases each). Deletions cut 4 bases from V and 0 bases from J, with 16 bases between. This CDR3 has 16 amino acids. CDR1 is SGHDN and CDR2 is FVKESK in the germline V gene. The CDR3 loop reads CASSLRRDVGSYEQYF. The CDR3 bases are TGTGCCAGCAGCCTGCGACGGGACGTTGGCTCCTACGAGCAGTACTTC. Full variable domain (rest looked up from reference TRBV14 and TRBJ2-7): EAGVTQFPSHSVIEKGQTVTLRCDPISGHDNLYWYRRVMGKEIKFLLHFVKESKQDESGMPNNRFLAERTGGTYSTLKVQPAELEDSGVYFCASSLRRDVGSYEQYFGPGTRLTVT.

At least ten counts were recorded for this clonotype. The V gene is TRBV11-3, the J gene TRBJ2-3; a possible D gene is TRBD1 (6 bases). Germline CDR1 reads SGHNT; CDR2 reads YENEEA. Trimming pared 1 base from V and 8 bases from J, leaving 16 bases between. The CDR3 spans 15 residues. CDR3: CASSLVAGAQSTQYF. CDR3 sequence (DNA): TGTGCCAGCAGCTTAGTAGCAGGGGCCCAATCTACGCAGTATTTT.

This clonotype was counted between two and nine times. V usage is TRBV7-2 and J usage is TRBJ2-3, with 9 nucleotides matching TRBD1. The CDR3 contains 13 residues. Germline trimming cut 4 bases from V and 10 bases from J; bases unmatched to any gene: 6. From germline, CDR1 is SGHTA and CDR2 FQGNSA. Here the CDR3 reads CASSSTGGVAQYF. The CDR3 DNA is TGTGCCAGCAGCTCGACAGGGGGGGTCGCGCAGTATTTT.

This clonotype showed up just a few times. The chain is built from TRBV6-2 or TRBV6-3 and TRBJ2-3, with D possibly TRBD1 on 6 matching bases. Trimming cost V 8 bases and J 5 bases, with 20 bases left between them. The CDR3 runs to 15 residues. Germline CDR1 is MNHEY and CDR2 is SVGEGT. The CDR3, as DNA: TGTGCCAGCCGCTTCAGGAAGGGGGATGAAGATACGCAGTATTTT. As protein: CASRFRKGDEDTQYF.

This clonotype was counted at least ten times. The genes are TRBV20-1 and TRBJ2-7, with D hard to call. V gave up 1 base and J gave up 5 bases, with 18 bases separating them. The CDR3 is made up of 15 amino acids. CDR1 is DFQATT and CDR2 is SNEGSKA in the germline V gene (reference sequence). The CDR3 loop is CSARAPGRRTDEQYF. CDR3 DNA sequence: TGCAGTGCTAGAGCTCCCGGGCGGCGTACGGACGAGCAGTACTTC.

This clonotype showed up many times. The chain joins TRBV29-1 to TRBJ2-1; possibly TRBD2 for D (6 bases). V was clipped by 3 bases and J by 1 base, with 10 bases between them. The CDR3 sequence is 14 residues long. Germline CDR1 and CDR2: SQVTM and ANQGSEA. In DNA, the CDR3 is TGCAGCGTTGATTTCGGGGGTTCCTACAATGAGCAGTTCTTC. Protein: CSVDFGGSYNEQFF.

This clonotype was counted between two and nine times. The rearrangement uses TRBV7-3 and TRBJ2-5, with TRBD2 identical over 8 bases. This CDR3 contains 17 residues. CDR1 and CDR2 (germline): SGHTA, FQGTGA. The junction had 8 bases not matched to a gene; V was cut back by 1 base and J by 1 base. The CDR3 DNA follows: TGTGCCAGCAGCTTAATGGCGGGGGGAAATTCCCAAGAGACCCAGTACTTC. As protein: CASSLMAGGNSQETQYF.

Only a few counts were recorded for this clonotype. The chain combines TRBV4-1 with TRBJ2-2; tentative D call: TRBD1 (6 bases). Germline CDR1 MGHRA, CDR2 YSYEKL. This CDR3 contains 15 residues. Between the trimmed V and J ends, which lost 1 base and 3 bases, there was a span of 9 bases. For the CDR3, the DNA is TGCGCCAGCAGCCAAGCTACAGGGTACACCGGGGAGCTGTTTTTT. Its translation: CASSQATGYTGELFF.

The rearrangement links TRBV27 to TRBJ1-2; weak D call: TRBD1 (5 bases). The CDR3 is 14 residues long. Germline CDR1 is MNHEY and CDR2 is SMNVEV (reference sequence). Trimming stripped 4 bases from V and 4 bases from J, with 13 bases between. The CDR3 reads CASSSGTSPYGYTF. The CDR3 coding sequence is TGTGCCAGCAGTTCCGGGACCTCTCCCTATGGCTACACCTTC.

The sample holds many counts of this clonotype. The V and J genes are TRBV20-1 and TRBJ1-1; unclear D gene. The V gene's germline CDR1 is DFQATT and CDR2 SNEGSKA (reference sequence). Trimming stripped 3 bases from V and 2 bases from J, with 7 bases between. The CDR3 has 12 residues. This chain's CDR3 is CSASLPNTEAFF. CDR3 in DNA: TGCAGTGCTAGTTTACCTAACACTGAAGCTTTCTTT.

V usage is TRBV6-5 and J usage is TRBJ1-2; D call uncertain. Trimming stripped 4 bases from V and 7 bases from J, with 7 bases between. Germline V gene data show CDR1 as MNHEY and CDR2 as SVGAGI. The CDR3 contains 11 residues. The CDR3 sequence is CASSSGGGYTF. CDR3 coding DNA: TGTGCCAGCAGTTCGGGAGGTGGCTACACCTTC.

This clonotype was observed a few times. The genes are TRBV11-1 and TRBJ2-3; D uncertain. V gave up 5 bases and J gave up 6 bases, with 9 bases separating them. CDR3 length: 12 amino acids. Germline V lookup: CDR1 SGHAT, CDR2 FQDESV (reference sequence). This CDR3 reads CASSLNMDTQYF. CDR3 sequence (DNA): TGTGCCAGCAGCCTCAACATGGATACGCAGTATTTT.

This clonotype was detected a few times. This sequence joins TRBV3-1 and TRBJ1-5; 7 nucleotides align to TRBD1. CDR3 length equals 16 residues. Trimming cost V 3 bases and J 5 bases; bases outside gene matches: 10. Germline V gene data show CDR1 as LGHDT and CDR2 as YNNKEL (reference sequence). This chain's CDR3 is CASSHGEGARYQPQHF. DNA for the CDR3: TGTGCCAGCAGCCATGGGGAGGGGGCTCGTTATCAGCCCCAGCATTTT. Full variable domain (outside the CDR3, taken from reference TRBV3-1 and TRBJ1-5): DTAVSQTPKYLVTQMGNDKSIKCEQNLGHDTMYWYKQDSKKFLKIMFSYNNKELIINETVPNRFSPKSPDKAHLNLHINSLELGDSAVYFCASSHGEGARYQPQHFGDGTRLSIL.